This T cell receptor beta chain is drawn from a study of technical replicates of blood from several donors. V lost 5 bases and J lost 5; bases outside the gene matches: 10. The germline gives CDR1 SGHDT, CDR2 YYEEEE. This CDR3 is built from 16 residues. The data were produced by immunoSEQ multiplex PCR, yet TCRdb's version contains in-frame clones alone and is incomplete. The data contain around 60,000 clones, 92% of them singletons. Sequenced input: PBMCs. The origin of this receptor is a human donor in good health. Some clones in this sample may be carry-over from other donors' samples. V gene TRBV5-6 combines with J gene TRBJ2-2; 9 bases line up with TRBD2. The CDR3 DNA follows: TGTGCCAGCAGTGATGGGCTAGCGGGGCTTACCGGGGAGCTGTTTTTT. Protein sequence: CASSDGLAGLTGELFF.